These 27 T cell receptor beta chains were all obtained from the same sample, sequenced in a study of T cells in Graves' hyperthyroidism and ophthalmopathy. Researchers took RNA transcripts and amplified the TCR beta CDR3 regions from them. The study used the HTBI primer set for a first-round RT-PCR of the TCR CDR3. TCRdb processed the multiplex PCR reads anew with MiXCR; each CDR3 protein has one entry. The table has 300,000 to 350,000 distinct CDR3 sequences, around 20% seen once. Input material: blood. The receptors originated from a woman aged 50 to 60 with Graves' hyperthyroidism.

This clonotype was counted at least ten times. The V call is TRBV7-9, the J call TRBJ2-1; D is unresolved. Germline V gene sequence: CDR1 SEHNR, CDR2 FQNEAQ (reference sequence). Trimming took 5 bases from V and 4 from J, leaving 6 bases between them. The CDR3 has 12 amino acids. The CDR3 loop is CASSPEYNEQFF. The CDR3, as DNA: TGTGCCAGCAGCCCGGAATACAATGAGCAGTTCTTC.

On this clonotype: One end of the junction is discordant with germline, which a read error may explain. The rearrangement links TRBV12-3 or TRBV12-4 to TRBJ2-1; a weak D match, TRBD1 (5 bases). This CDR3 has 12 residues. The CDR3 bases are TGTGCCAGCAGTATTCAGGACAAAGAGCAGTTCTTC. Translated: CASSIQDKEQFF.

Ten or more counts support this clonotype. V gene TRBV15 combines with J gene TRBJ1-6, with 7 bases that match TRBD1. The V and J ends lost 2 bases and 10 bases, in that order; junction bases with no gene match: 8. Germline CDR1 is LNHNV and CDR2 is YYDKDF (reference sequence). This CDR3 region has 15 residues. CDR3 sequence reads: CATSRSTGDGSPLHF. The CDR3 DNA follows: TGTGCCACCAGCAGATCCACAGGGGACGGCTCACCCCTCCACTTT. The full variable domain, with the rest looked up from reference TRBV15 and TRBJ1-6, is DAMVIQNPRYQVTQFGKPVTLSCSQTLNHNVMYWYQQKSSQAPKLLFHYYDKDFNNEADTPDNFQSRRPNTSFCFLDIRSPGLGDTAMYLCATSRSTGDGSPLHFGNGTRLTVT.

This clonotype has ten or more counts. The chain employs TRBV20-1 and TRBJ2-7; 11 positions match TRBD2. This CDR3 has 15 amino acids. CDR1 and CDR2 from the germline V gene are DFQATT and SNEGSKA (reference sequence). V gave up 3 bases and J gave up 1 base; unmatched junction bases: 5. In nucleotides, the CDR3 is TGCAGTGCTAGCGTCACTAGCGGGAGATCCTACGAGCAGTACTTC. Its translation is CSASVTSGRSYEQYF.

This chain connects TRBV6-1 to TRBJ2-7; D is undetermined. V shed 5 bases and J shed 0 bases, with 14 bases lying between them. CDR3 size: 15 residues. From germline, CDR1 is MNHNS and CDR2 SASEGT. CDR3 in amino acids: CASSTYERNSYEQYF. The CDR3 bases are TGTGCCAGCAGTACCTACGAGAGGAACTCCTACGAGCAGTACTTC.

V gene TRBV18 combines with J gene TRBJ2-1, with D possibly matching TRBD2 (6 bases). The germline gives CDR1 KGHSH, CDR2 LQKENI. V lost 0 bases to trimming and J lost 8 bases, with 14 bases between them. The length of the CDR3 is 15 residues. This CDR3 is CASSPPGTPKYEQFF. The CDR3 nucleotides are TGTGCCAGCTCACCACCTGGGACTCCGAAATATGAGCAGTTCTTC.

This clonotype was seen ten or more times. V is TRBV7-3 and J is TRBJ2-1; D gene ambiguous. The CDR3 is 14 amino acids. Germline V CDR1 and CDR2: SGHTA, FQGTGA. V lost 0 bases to trimming and J lost 6 bases, with 9 bases between them. The CDR3 bases are TGTGCCAGCAGCTTAACTGCCACAGCCAATGAGCAGTTCTTC. It translates to CASSLTATANEQFF.

This clonotype has only a few counts. CDR3 residues: CASSLASGRANEQFF. Here the CDR3 DNA reads TGTGCCAGCAGCTTAGCTAGCGGGAGAGCCAATGAGCAGTTCTTC. V usage is TRBV7-2 and J usage is TRBJ2-1; 9 positions match TRBD2. The junction had 3 bases not matched to a gene; V was cut back by 0 bases and J by 6 bases. CDR1 is SGHTA, CDR2 FQGNSA, per germline. This CDR3 spans 15 amino acids. Looking up the rest from reference TRBV7-2 and TRBJ2-1 gives the full variable domain: GAGVSQSPSNKVTEKGKDVELRCDPISGHTALYWYRQSLGQGLEFLIYFQGNSAPDKSGLPSDRFSAERTGGSVSTLTIQRTQQEDSAVYLCASSLASGRANEQFFGPGTRLTVL.

This clonotype was counted between two and nine times. V is TRBV10-3 and J is TRBJ1-1; D gene uncertain. V was trimmed by 8 bases and J by 0 bases, leaving 10 bases between them. CDR3 length equals 13 residues. Looked up from germline, CDR1 is ENHRY and CDR2 is SYGVKD. The CDR3 coding sequence is TGTGCCATCCGAGGAGCTATGAACACTGAAGCTTTCTTT. Amino acids: CAIRGAMNTEAFF.

In its sample, this clonotype was seen many times. V gene TRBV6-1 combines with J gene TRBJ1-5; D call uncertain. Between the trimmed V and J ends, which lost 5 bases and 7 bases, there was a span of 12 bases. The CDR3 sequence is 13 residues long. Germline V gene sequence: CDR1 MNHNS, CDR2 SASEGT. This CDR3 is CASSLSGKQPQHF. The CDR3 coding sequence is TGTGCCAGCAGTTTAAGCGGAAAACAGCCCCAGCATTTT.

The V and J genes are TRBV24-1 and TRBJ2-2; D not resolved. The V gene lost 7 bases and the J gene lost 8 bases, with 13 bases spanning the gap. CDR3 length: 13 residues. The germline gives CDR1 KGHDR, CDR2 SFDVKD. This CDR3 is CATRAPKSGELFF. As DNA, the CDR3 is TGTGCCACCAGGGCCCCTAAGTCGGGGGAGCTGTTTTTT.

This clonotype was recorded a few times. CDR3: CASSPGQGTMYF. CDR3 bases: TGCGCCAGCAGCCCGGGACAGGGGACGATGTACTTC. The V call is TRBV5-1, the J call TRBJ2-4; 10 nucleotides agree with TRBD1. Germline CDR1 reads SGHRS; CDR2 reads YFSETQ. V lost 4 bases and J lost 15; bases outside the gene matches: 7. The CDR3 runs to 12 residues.

This clonotype has ten or more counts. The chain links TRBV28 to TRBJ2-1; D is unclear. V was shortened by 7 bases and J by 0 bases, with 16 bases between the two germline ends. This CDR3 spans 16 amino acids. Germline lookup yields CDR1 MDHEN and CDR2 SYDVKM. CDR3 loop: CASNLIRPSSYNEQFF. Here the CDR3 DNA reads TGTGCCAGCAACCTTATCCGGCCTAGCTCCTACAATGAGCAGTTCTTC.

This clonotype was picked up many times. The chain uses TRBV12-3 or TRBV12-4 and TRBJ2-1, with 11 bases matching TRBD1. The CDR3 consists of 16 residues. V shed 6 bases, J shed 4 bases, and the junction held 8 bases outside the gene matches. The CDR3 DNA follows: TGTGCCAGCAGCCGGTCTGGGACAGGGGGATACAATGAGCAGTTCTTC. Protein: CASSRSGTGGYNEQFF.

This clonotype was detected many times. The V gene is TRBV7-9, the J gene TRBJ2-7; 7 positions agree with TRBD1. The CDR3 covers 14 residues. CDR1 is SEHNR and CDR2 is FQNEAQ in the germline V gene (reference sequence). V gave up 0 bases and J gave up 5 bases; unmatched junction bases: 4. CDR3 sequence (DNA): TGTGCCAGCAGCTTAGCCGGGACAGCGAACGAGCAGTACTTC. Protein: CASSLAGTANEQYF.

Many counts were recorded for this clonotype. The chain employs TRBV5-8 and TRBJ2-7; weak D call: TRBD2 (5 bases). The V and J ends lost 3 bases and 4 bases respectively, with 11 bases between them. Germline V gene sequence: CDR1 SGHTS, CDR2 YDEGEE. This CDR3 contains 13 residues. The CDR3 spells CASSYDRGYEQYF. The CDR3 DNA sequence: TGTGCCAGCAGCTACGACCGGGGATACGAGCAGTACTTC. The whole variable domain, filled in from reference TRBV5-8 and TRBJ2-7, reads EAGVTQSPTHLIKTRGQQATLRCSPISGHTSVYWYQQALGLGLQFLLWYDEGEERNRGNFPPRFSGRQFPNYSSELNVNALELEDSALYLCASSYDRGYEQYFGPGTRLTVT.

The chain joins TRBV7-9 to TRBJ2-7, with D perhaps TRBD1 (5 bases). This CDR3 has 11 amino acids. V dropped 7 bases and J dropped 8 bases, with 12 bases sitting between them. Germline lookup yields CDR1 SEHNR and CDR2 FQNEAQ (reference sequence). The CDR3: CASTYDSQQYF. The CDR3 coding sequence is TGTGCCAGCACCTATGACAGCCAGCAGTACTTC. The full variable domain, its missing parts supplied by reference TRBV7-9 and TRBJ2-7, is DTGVSQNPRHKITKRGQNVTFRCDPISEHNRLYWYRQTLGQGPEFLTYFQNEAQLEKSRLLSDRFSAERPKGSFSTLEIQRTEQGDSAMYLCASTYDSQQYFGPGTRLTVT.

The chain links TRBV11-2 to TRBJ2-6; 9 bases map to TRBD1. Trimming cost V 5 bases and J 0 bases; bases outside gene matches: 11. The CDR3 has 19 residues. Germline V gene lookup returns CDR1 SGHAT and CDR2 FQNNGV. CDR3 DNA: TGTGCCAGCAGCAAGCAACCGGGACAGGGATTCTCTGGGGCCAACGTCCTGACTTTC. This codes for CASSKQPGQGFSGANVLTF.

This clonotype has more than one count but fewer than ten. V gene TRBV9 combines with J gene TRBJ1-6; TRBD1 matches 8 bases. Germline V gives CDR1 SGDLS, CDR2 YYNGEE. Losses at the gene ends were 4 bases for V and 10 bases for J; bases not matched to a gene: 10. This CDR3 has 15 residues. In DNA form, the CDR3 reads TGTGCCAGCAGCACACAGGGGGATAAGAGATCACCCCTCCACTTT. It encodes CASSTQGDKRSPLHF.

This clonotype came up many times. The chain has TRBV7-3 and TRBJ1-2, with a weak D call TRBD1 (5 bases). V was trimmed by 5 bases and J by 5 bases, leaving 12 bases between them. The CDR3 is made up of 13 amino acids. Germline-derived CDR1 and CDR2 are SGHTA and FQGTGA. The CDR3 loop reads CASSPQAGYGYTF. The DNA for the CDR3 is TGTGCCAGCAGCCCTCAGGCAGGGTATGGCTACACCTTC.

This clonotype has more than one count but fewer than ten. The chain combines TRBV13 with TRBJ2-1; TRBD2 matches 7 bases. The CDR3 length is 15 residues. J was trimmed by 5 bases and V by 5 bases; bases with no gene match: 9. Germline V gives CDR1 PRHDT, CDR2 FYEKMQ (reference sequence). CDR3 protein: CASSPSGAGHNEQFF. The CDR3 nucleotides are TGTGCCAGCAGCCCCTCTGGAGCGGGGCACAATGAGCAGTTCTTC.

The sample holds many counts of this clonotype. This sequence joins TRBV12-3 or TRBV12-4 and TRBJ2-7; the match to TRBD1 covers 7 bases. V shed 6 bases, J shed 1 base, and the junction held 6 bases outside the gene matches. CDR3 length: 14 residues. This chain's CDR3 is CASSPDRFSYEQYF. For the CDR3, the DNA is TGTGCCAGCAGCCCGGACAGGTTTTCCTACGAGCAGTACTTC.

V and J are TRBV18 and TRBJ2-6; TRBD1 matches 9 bases. V gave up 3 bases and J gave up 0 bases; unmatched junction bases: 3. The CDR3 runs to 17 residues. CDR1 is KGHSH, CDR2 LQKENI, per germline. The CDR3 region is CASSPGQGSSGANVLTF. Written as DNA, the CDR3 is TGTGCCAGCTCACCCGGACAGGGGTCCTCTGGGGCCAACGTCCTGACTTTC. Full variable domain (rest looked up from reference TRBV18 and TRBJ2-6): NAGVMQNPRHLVRRRGQEARLRCSPMKGHSHVYWYRQLPEEGLKFMVYLQKENIIDESGMPKERFSAEFPKEGPSILRIQQVVRGDSAAYFCASSPGQGSSGANVLTFGAGSRLTVL.

The V call is TRBV28, the J call TRBJ2-2, with TRBD1 matching 7 bases. CDR3 length equals 19 residues. Germline V gene lookup returns CDR1 MDHEN and CDR2 SYDVKM. V lost 5 bases and J lost 6; bases outside the gene matches: 21. This CDR3 reads CASSLYTPDSNQGAGELFF. Here the CDR3 DNA reads TGTGCCAGCAGTCTCTATACCCCGGACAGCAACCAGGGGGCCGGGGAGCTGTTTTTT.

This clonotype was seen repeatedly, ten times or more. The genes are TRBV30 and TRBJ1-1; TRBD1 matches 10 bases. The V and J ends lost 5 bases and 1 base, in that order; junction bases with no gene match: 13. Looked up from germline, CDR1 is GTSNPN and CDR2 is SVGIG (reference sequence). The length of the CDR3 is 17 residues. CDR3 DNA: TGTGCCTGGGGCTACCGGGACAGGGGAAAAAAGAACACTGAAGCTTTCTTT. This encodes CAWGYRDRGKKNTEAFF.

This clonotype was recorded at least ten times. CDR3 nucleotides: TGCAGCGTTGAAGGTCCCGGGACTAGCGGGAGCTCGCAGTATTTT. The encoded protein is CSVEGPGTSGSSQYF. The V gene is TRBV29-1, the J gene TRBJ2-3, with 14 bases fitting TRBD2. Trimming at V came to 1 base and at J to 10 bases, leaving 7 bases not matched to a gene. The CDR3 is 15 amino acids. Germline V gene data show CDR1 as SQVTM and CDR2 as ANQGSEA.

This chain connects TRBV20-1 to TRBJ2-5; TRBD1 matches at 8 bases. CDR3 length: 15 residues. CDR1 and CDR2 from the germline V gene are DFQATT and SNEGSKA (reference sequence). With V trimmed by 6 bases and J by 1 base, 10 bases remained unmatched. In nucleotides, the CDR3 is TGCAGTGCAAAAAGGACAGGGTCTACCCAAGAGACCCAGTACTTC. It encodes CSAKRTGSTQETQYF.